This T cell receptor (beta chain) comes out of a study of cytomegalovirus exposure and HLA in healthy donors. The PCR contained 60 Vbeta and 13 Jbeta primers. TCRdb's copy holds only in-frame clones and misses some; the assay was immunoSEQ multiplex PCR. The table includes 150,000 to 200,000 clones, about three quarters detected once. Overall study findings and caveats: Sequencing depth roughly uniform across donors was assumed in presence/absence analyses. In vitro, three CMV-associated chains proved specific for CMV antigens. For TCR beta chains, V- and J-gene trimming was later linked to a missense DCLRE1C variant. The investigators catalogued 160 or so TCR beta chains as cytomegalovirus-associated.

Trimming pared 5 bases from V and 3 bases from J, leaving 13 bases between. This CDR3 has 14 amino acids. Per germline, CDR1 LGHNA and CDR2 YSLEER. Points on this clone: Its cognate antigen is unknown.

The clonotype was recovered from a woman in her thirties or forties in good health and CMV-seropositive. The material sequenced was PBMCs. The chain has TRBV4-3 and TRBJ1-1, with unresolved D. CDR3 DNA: TGCGCCAGCAGCGGAGTCGGGAGGTACACTGAAGCTTTCTTT. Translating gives CASSGVGRYTEAFF.